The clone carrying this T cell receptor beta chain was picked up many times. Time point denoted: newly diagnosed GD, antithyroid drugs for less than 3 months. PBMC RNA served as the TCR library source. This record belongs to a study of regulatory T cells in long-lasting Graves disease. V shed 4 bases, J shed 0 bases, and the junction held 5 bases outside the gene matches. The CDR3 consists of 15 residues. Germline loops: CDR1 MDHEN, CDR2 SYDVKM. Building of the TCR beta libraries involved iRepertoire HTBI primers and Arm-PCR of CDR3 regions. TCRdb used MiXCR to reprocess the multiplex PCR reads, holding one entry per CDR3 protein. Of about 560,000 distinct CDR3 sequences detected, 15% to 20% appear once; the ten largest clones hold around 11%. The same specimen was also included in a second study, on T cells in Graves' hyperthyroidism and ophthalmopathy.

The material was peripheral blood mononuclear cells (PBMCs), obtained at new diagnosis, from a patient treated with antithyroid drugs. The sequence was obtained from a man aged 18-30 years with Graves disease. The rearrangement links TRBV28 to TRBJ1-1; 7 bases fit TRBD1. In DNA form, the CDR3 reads TGTGCCAGCAGTTCAGGGGGGCTCATGAACACTGAAGCTTTCTTT. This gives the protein CASSSGGLMNTEAFF.